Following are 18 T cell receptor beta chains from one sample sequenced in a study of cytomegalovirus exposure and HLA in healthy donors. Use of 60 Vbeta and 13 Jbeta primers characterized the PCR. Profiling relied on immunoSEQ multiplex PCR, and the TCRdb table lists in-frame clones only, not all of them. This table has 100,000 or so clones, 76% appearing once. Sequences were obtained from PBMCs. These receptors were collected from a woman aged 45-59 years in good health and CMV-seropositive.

CDR3 protein: CASSSTGGNSPLHF. The CDR3 nucleotides are TGCGCCAGCAGCTCGACAGGGGGTAATTCACCCCTCCACTTT. The rearrangement uses TRBV5-1 and TRBJ1-6, with 9 positions matching TRBD1. The trim removed 3 bases at V and 6 bases at J, leaving 1 base unmatched. CDR3 size: 14 residues. Germline values: CDR1 SGHRS, CDR2 YFSETQ.

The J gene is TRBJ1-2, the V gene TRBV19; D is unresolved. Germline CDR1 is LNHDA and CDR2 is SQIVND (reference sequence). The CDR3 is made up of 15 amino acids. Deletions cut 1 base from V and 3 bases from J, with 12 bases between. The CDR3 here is CASSIGAGIDYGYTF. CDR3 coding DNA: TGTGCCAGTAGTATAGGGGCAGGAATAGACTATGGCTACACCTTC. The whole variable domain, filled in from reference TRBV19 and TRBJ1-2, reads DGGITQSPKYLFRKEGQNVTLSCEQNLNHDAMYWYRQDPGQGLRLIYYSQIVNDFQKGDIAEGYSVSREKKESFPLTVTSAQKNPTAFYLCASSIGAGIDYGYTFGSGTRLTVV.

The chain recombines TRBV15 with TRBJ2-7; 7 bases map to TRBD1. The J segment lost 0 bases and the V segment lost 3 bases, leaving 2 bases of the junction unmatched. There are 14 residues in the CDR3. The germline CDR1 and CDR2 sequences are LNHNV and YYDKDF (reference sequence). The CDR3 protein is CATSRDRSSYEQYF. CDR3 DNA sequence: TGTGCCACCAGCAGGGACAGGAGCTCCTACGAGCAGTACTTC.

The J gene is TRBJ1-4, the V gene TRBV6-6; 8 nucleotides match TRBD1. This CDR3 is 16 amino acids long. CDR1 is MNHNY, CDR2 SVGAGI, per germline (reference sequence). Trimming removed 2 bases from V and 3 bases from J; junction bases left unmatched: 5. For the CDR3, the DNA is TGTGCCAGCAGTTACCGACAGGGGAGGGCTAATGAAAAACTGTTTTTT. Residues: CASSYRQGRANEKLFF.

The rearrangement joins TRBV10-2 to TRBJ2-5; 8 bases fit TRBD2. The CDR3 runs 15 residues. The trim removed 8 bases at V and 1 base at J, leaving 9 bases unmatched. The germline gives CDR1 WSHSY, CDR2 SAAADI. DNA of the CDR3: TGCGCCAGCGGGGGAAGCGGGGGCTTCCAAGAGACCCAGTACTTC. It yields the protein CASGGSGGFQETQYF.

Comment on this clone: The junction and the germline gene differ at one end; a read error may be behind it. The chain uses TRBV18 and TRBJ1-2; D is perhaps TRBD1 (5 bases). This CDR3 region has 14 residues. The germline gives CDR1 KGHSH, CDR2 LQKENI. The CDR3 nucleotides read TGTGCCAGCTCACCAGATCGGGCAGGGTCCCCTCTACTCTTC. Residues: CASSPDRAGSPLLF.

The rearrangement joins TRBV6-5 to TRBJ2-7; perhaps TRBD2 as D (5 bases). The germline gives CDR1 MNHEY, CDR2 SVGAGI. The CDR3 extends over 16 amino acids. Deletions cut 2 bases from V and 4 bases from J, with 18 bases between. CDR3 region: CASSYTIASSGYEQYF. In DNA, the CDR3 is TGTGCCAGCAGTTACACCATAGCGTCGAGTGGGTACGAGCAGTACTTC.

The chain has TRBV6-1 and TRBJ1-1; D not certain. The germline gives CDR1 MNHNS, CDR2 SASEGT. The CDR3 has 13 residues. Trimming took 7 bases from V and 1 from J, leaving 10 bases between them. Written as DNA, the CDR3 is TGTGCCAGCACCCTCCGAGGGAACACTGAAGCTTTCTTT. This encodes CASTLRGNTEAFF.

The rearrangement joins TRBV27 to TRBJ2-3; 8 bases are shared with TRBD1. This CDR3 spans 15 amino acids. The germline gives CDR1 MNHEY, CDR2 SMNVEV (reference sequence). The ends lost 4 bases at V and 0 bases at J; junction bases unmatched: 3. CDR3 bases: TGTGCCAGCAGTTCGCACAGGGGGAGCACAGATACGCAGTATTTT. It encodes CASSSHRGSTDTQYF.

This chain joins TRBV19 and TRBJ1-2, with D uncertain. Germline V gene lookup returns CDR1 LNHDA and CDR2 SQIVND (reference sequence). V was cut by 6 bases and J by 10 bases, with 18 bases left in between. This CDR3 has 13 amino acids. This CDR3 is CASSPAAPVLYTF. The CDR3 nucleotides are TGTGCCAGTAGCCCGGCAGCGCCTGTCCTCTACACCTTC.

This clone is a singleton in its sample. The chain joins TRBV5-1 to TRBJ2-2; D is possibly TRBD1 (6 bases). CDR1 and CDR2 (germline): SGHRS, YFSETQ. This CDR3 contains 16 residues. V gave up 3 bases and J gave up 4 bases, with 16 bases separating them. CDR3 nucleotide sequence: TGCGCCAGCAGCTCAGGGGTTAAAGGGGTCACCGGGGAGCTGTTTTTT. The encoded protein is CASSSGVKGVTGELFF.

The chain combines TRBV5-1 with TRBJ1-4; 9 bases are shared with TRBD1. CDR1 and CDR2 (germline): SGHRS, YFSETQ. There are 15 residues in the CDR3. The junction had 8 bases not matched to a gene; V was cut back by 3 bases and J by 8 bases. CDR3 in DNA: TGCGCCAGCAGCTGGGGGGACAGGGTAGGAGAAAAACTGTTTTTT. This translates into CASSWGDRVGEKLFF. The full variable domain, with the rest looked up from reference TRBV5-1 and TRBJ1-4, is KAGVTQTPRYLIKTRGQQVTLSCSPISGHRSVSWYQQTPGQGLQFLFEYFSETQRNKGNFPGRFSGRQFSNSRSEMNVSTLELGDSALYLCASSWGDRVGEKLFFGSGTQLSVL.

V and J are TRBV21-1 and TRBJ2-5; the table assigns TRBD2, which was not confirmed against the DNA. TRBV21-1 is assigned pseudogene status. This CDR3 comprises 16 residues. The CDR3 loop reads CASSNGTSRSQETQYF. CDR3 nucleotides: TGTGCCAGCAGCAATGGGACTAGTCGGAGTCAAGAGACCCAGTACTTC.

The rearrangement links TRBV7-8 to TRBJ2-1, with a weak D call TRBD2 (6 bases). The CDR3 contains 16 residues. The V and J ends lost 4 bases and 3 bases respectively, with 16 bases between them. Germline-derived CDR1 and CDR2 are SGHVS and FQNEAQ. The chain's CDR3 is CASSSKDSGYYNEQFF. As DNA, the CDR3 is TGTGCCAGCAGCTCAAAAGATAGCGGTTACTACAATGAGCAGTTCTTC. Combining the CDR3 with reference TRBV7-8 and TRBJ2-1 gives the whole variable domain GAGVSQSPRYKVAKRGQDVALRCDPISGHVSLFWYQQALGQGPEFLTYFQNEAQLDKSGLPSDRFFAERPEGSVSTLKIQRTQQEDSAVYLCASSSKDSGYYNEQFFGPGTRLTVL.

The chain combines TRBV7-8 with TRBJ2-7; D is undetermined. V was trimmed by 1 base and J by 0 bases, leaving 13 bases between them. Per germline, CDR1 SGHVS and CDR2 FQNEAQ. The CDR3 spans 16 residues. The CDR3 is CASSLGSVQSSYEQYF. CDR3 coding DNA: TGTGCCAGCAGCTTAGGATCCGTACAGAGCTCCTACGAGCAGTACTTC.

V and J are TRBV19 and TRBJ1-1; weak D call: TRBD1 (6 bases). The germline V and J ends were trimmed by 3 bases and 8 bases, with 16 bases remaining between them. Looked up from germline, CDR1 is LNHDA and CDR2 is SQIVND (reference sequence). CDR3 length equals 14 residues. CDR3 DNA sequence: TGTGCCAGTAGTATTATAGACGGAACAGGGGAAGCTTTCTTT. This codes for CASSIIDGTGEAFF.

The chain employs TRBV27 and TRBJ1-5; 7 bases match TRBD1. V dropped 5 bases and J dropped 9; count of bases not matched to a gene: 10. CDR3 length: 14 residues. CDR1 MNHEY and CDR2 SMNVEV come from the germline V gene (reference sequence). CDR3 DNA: TGTGCCAGCAGTCTCTCGACAGGGAATAGGCCCCAGCATTTT. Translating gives CASSLSTGNRPQHF.

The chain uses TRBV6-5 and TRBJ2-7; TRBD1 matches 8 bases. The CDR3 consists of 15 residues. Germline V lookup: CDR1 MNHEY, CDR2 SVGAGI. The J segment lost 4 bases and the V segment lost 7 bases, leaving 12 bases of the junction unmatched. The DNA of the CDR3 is TGTGCCAGCACCCCTCAGGGACAGGAATTATACGAGCAGTACTTC. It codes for CASTPQGQELYEQYF.